The text below deals with one T cell receptor beta chain. This specimen belongs to a study of control samples from healthy donors and cancer patients. Profiling relied on immunoSEQ multiplex PCR, and the TCRdb table lists in-frame clones only, not all of them. Altogether tens of thousands of clones are present, roughly nine tenths being singletons, with the ten largest covering 5% to 7%. The V gene's germline CDR1 is SGHTA and CDR2 FQGNSA. V lost 5 bases to trimming and J lost 3 bases, with 11 bases between them. This CDR3 is 13 amino acids long. This receptor was obtained from a man aged 55 to 69 with colorectal cancer. V usage is TRBV7-2 and J usage is TRBJ2-7; D is unclear. The sample consisted of PBMCs. CDR3 sequence reads: CASSRRADYEQYF. CDR3 in DNA: TGTGCCAGCAGCCGCCGGGCAGACTACGAGCAGTACTTC.